Listed below are T cell receptor beta chains from one sample, sequenced in a study of cytomegalovirus exposure and HLA in healthy donors. Only in-frame clones appear in the TCRdb table, and some are missing; sequencing was by immunoSEQ multiplex PCR. This table has more than 95,000 clones, roughly four fifths appearing once. Sequencing was carried out using PBMCs. The receptors here all came from a man aged 50-59 years in good health and CMV-seronegative. Each CDR3 is given without its conserved first and last residue. Expanded clones get a size class; other rows say once, few or many, or leave the size out.

j_call | v_call | clone_size | cdr3_aa
TRBJ2-7 | TRBV5-1 | few | ASSLGQHEQY
TRBJ2-7 | TRBV7-2 | once | ASSPQGARLGEQY
TRBJ2-1 | TRBV23-1 | once | ASSQSTVDSEPYNEQF
TRBJ1-1 | TRBV4-1 | - | ASSQVWLNTEAF
TRBJ2-1 | TRBV10-3 | - | AISEFGTGEGEQF
TRBJ2-1 | TRBV5-4 | - | ASSLGTSGGGEQF
TRBJ2-2 | TRBV28 | - | ASVPTGGAAGELF
TRBJ2-3 | TRBV19 | few | ASSDSGGAEDTQY
TRBJ1-1 | TRBV18 | - | ASSPWGPQNTEAF
TRBJ2-1 | TRBV5-1 | - | ASTLGRDSGGQF
TRBJ1-2 | TRBV10-3 | - | AVAAGYGYT
TRBJ1-1 | TRBV19 | - | ASSIGEGVSTEAF
TRBJ1-2 | TRBV11-1 | - | ASSLGSRNYGYT
TRBJ2-5 | TRBV19 | - | ASIVGTGDQETQY
TRBJ2-7 | TRBV4-2 | once | ASSQVRVSYEQY
TRBJ1-6 | TRBV19 | few | ASKPGQGYSPLH
TRBJ1-4 | TRBV11-2 | - | ASSPRAGWTEKLF
TRBJ1-2 | TRBV6-5 | few | ASSYSIRAYGYT
TRBJ2-1 | TRBV5-1 | - | ASSLNAGGVYNEQF
TRBJ2-1 | TRBV7-9 | - | ASSLTGGSSNEQF
TRBJ1-2 | TRBV6-1 | few | ASRPPGTENYGYT
TRBJ1-5 | TRBV28 | - | ASSSIQGSANQPQH
TRBJ2-5 | TRBV5-5 | - | ASSLGPGWGVSEETQY
TRBJ1-3 | TRBV5-4 | - | ASSQAGGGGNTIY
TRBJ2-6 | TRBV7-9 | - | ASSLSRSSSGANVLT
TRBJ2-7 | TRBV6-5 | - | ASSSPYEQY
TRBJ2-3 | TRBV5-4 | - | ASSQRLAGGGGTDTQY
TRBJ1-1 | TRBV6-5 | once | ASSSGLLNTEAF
TRBJ2-7 | TRBV2 | - | ASSTIAGSSYEQY
TRBJ2-7 | TRBV7-9 | - | ASSIQGQSYEQY
TRBJ1-3 | TRBV7-9 | once | ASSKNDRLSSGNTIY
TRBJ2-1 | TRBV15 | - | ATSTDRGISYNEQF
TRBJ2-4 | TRBV5-4 | - | ASSLDYGGAENIQY
TRBJ1-6 | TRBV4-1 | - | ASNPGQGNSPLH
TRBJ2-2 | TRBV2 | - | ASTLPRPGELF
TRBJ1-6 | TRBV7-8 | - | ASSHQTGDYSPLH
TRBJ2-3 | TRBV5-1 | - | ASKTSPSTDTQY
TRBJ2-5 | TRBV7-8 | - | ASSLQGARETQY
TRBJ1-1 | TRBV6-1 | - | ASSEEGAGMNTEAF
TRBJ2-1 | TRBV29-1 | - | SVGGPTSLFYNEQF
TRBJ2-5 | TRBV5-6 | once | ASTSFLAGRQETQY
TRBJ2-1 | TRBV7-9 | few | ASSPLWGSGGGNEQF
TRBJ1-1 | TRBV7-9 | - | ASAALGAISEAF
TRBJ1-6 | TRBV13 | - | ASSRRDRNSPLH
TRBJ2-2 | TRBV2 | few | ASSETSRANTGELF
TRBJ1-4 | TRBV30 | - | AWSSGAADEKLF
TRBJ2-2 | TRBV2 | - | ASIGLRPGELF
TRBJ2-2 | TRBV5-1 | - | ASSFQGGRTGELF
TRBJ2-1 | TRBV6-5 | - | ASSPDRVGNEQF
TRBJ1-1 | TRBV5-4 | - | ASSLVAGTEAF
TRBJ2-1 | TRBV5-6 | - | ASSLVSAGDNEQF
TRBJ2-2 | TRBV5-1 | - | ASSRAAGGVPGELF
TRBJ1-1 | TRBV20-1 | - | SARTPGGAF
TRBJ2-3 | TRBV5-3 | - | ARSLESVTAGGPGTQY